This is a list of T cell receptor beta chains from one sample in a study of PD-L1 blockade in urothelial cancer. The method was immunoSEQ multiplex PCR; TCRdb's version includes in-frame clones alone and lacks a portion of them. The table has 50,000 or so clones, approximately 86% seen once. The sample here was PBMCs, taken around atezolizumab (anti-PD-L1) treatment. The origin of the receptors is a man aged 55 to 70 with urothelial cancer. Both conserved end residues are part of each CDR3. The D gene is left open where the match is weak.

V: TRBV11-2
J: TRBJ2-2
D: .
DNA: TGTGCCAGCAGGCCACCCGGGACTTCCACCGGGGAGCTGTTTTTT
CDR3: CASRPPGTSTGELFF

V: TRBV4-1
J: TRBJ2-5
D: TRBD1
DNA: TGCGCCAGCAGCCAACCTCTACCGAAACAGGGGAAGATAGGAGAGACCCAGTACTTC
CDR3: CASSQPLPKQGKIGETQYF

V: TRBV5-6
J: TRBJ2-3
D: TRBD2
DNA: TGTGCCAGCAGCTACGGACTAGCCACAGATACGCAGTATTTT
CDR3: CASSYGLATDTQYF

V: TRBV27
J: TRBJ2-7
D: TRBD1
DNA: TGTGCCAGCAGAGTAACAGGGGGCGCCTCCTACGAGCAGTACTTC
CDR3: CASRVTGGASYEQYF

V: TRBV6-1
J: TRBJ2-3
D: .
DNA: TGTGCCAGCAGTAAAGGAACTAGCCCCTATACAGATACGCAGTATTTT
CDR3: CASSKGTSPYTDTQYF

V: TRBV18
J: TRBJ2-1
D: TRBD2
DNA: TGTGCCAGCTCACCACCTAAAAGGACTAGCGGGGACAATGAGCAGTTCTTC
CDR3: CASSPPKRTSGDNEQFF

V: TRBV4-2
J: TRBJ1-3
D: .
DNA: TGTGCCAGCAGCCAAGCAGCCGGGGAGCTTGGAAACACCATATATTTT
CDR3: CASSQAAGELGNTIYF

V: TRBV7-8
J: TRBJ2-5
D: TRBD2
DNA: TGTGCCAGCAACCGATTTAGCGGGGGGGCCCAGGAGACCCAGTACTTC
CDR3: CASNRFSGGAQETQYF

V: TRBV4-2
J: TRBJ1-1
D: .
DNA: TGTGCCAGCAGCCCCCGGCAGGGAGGTGAAGCTTTCTTT
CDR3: CASSPRQGGEAFF

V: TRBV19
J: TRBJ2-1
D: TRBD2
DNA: TGTTCGAGCGGGGCTAGCGGTTACAATGAGCAGTTCTTC
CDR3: CSSGASGYNEQFF